Each of the 24 T cell receptor beta chains below was sequenced from the same sample in a study of human CD8 memory T cell subsets. Sequencing libraries of TCR beta were made by UMI-labeled 5' RACE. TCRdb reanalyzed the 5' RACE reads, giving one entry per CDR3 protein sequence and no DNA. The ten most abundant clones cover about 20% of a sample with some 10,000 distinct CDR3 sequences. Specimen: CD8+ stem-like memory T cells (TSCM and TCM) sorted from PBMCs. Subset reported: stem-like memory CD8 T cells (TSTEM), CCR7+ PD-1- TIGIT-. These receptors all come from a human donor in good health.

The chain couples TRBV29-1 to TRBJ1-1; TCRdb names TRBD1, which stays unverified in the absence of DNA. The V gene's germline CDR1 is SQVTM and CDR2 ANQGSEA. The CDR3 consists of 14 residues. The CDR3 loop reads CSVSGTDLNTEAFF.

Its frequency marks this clonotype as medium-sized. CDR3 in amino acids: CASSSVSTDTQYF. The chain links TRBV6-4 to TRBJ2-3. The germline CDR1 and CDR2 sequences are MRHNA and SNTAGT. The CDR3 contains 13 residues.

The genes are TRBV11-2 and TRBJ2-1; with no DNA, the TCRdb D assignment of TRBD1 cannot be verified. CDR1 is SGHAT and CDR2 is FQNNGV in the germline V gene. CDR3 length: 15 amino acids. CDR3 sequence reads: CASTSGTGAPNEQFF.

This chain joins TRBV3-1 and TRBJ2-3; TCRdb gives TRBD2 as the D gene, but with no DNA this cannot be confirmed. From germline, CDR1 is LGHDT and CDR2 YNNKEL (reference sequence). The CDR3 runs to 14 residues. The CDR3 sequence: CASSQGLAEDTQYF.

V gene TRBV19 combines with J gene TRBJ2-7; absent DNA, TCRdb's TRBD1 call cannot be checked. The CDR3 length is 16 residues. Germline V gene lookup returns CDR1 LNHDA and CDR2 SQIVND (reference sequence). The CDR3 region is CASSPTAGETNYEQYF.

This sequence joins TRBV4-1 and TRBJ2-7; TCRdb outputs TRBD1, but without DNA this stays unchecked. Germline assignment: CDR1 MGHRA and CDR2 YSYEKL. The CDR3 consists of 15 residues. CDR3 sequence reads: CASSQGGQGAYEQYF.

This clonotype is medium-sized by frequency. The rearrangement links TRBV20-1 to TRBJ2-5; TCRdb reports TRBD2, a call that lacks DNA to check it against. This CDR3 region has 16 residues. CDR1 is DFQATT, CDR2 SNEGSKA, per germline (reference sequence). The CDR3: CSARDVAGGVEETQYF.

The chain carries TRBV5-1 and TRBJ2-2; TCRdb outputs TRBD2, but without DNA this stays unchecked. This CDR3 contains 14 residues. Germline V gene data show CDR1 as SGHRS and CDR2 as YFSETQ. The CDR3 reads CASSFGDFTGELFF.

The chain employs TRBV6-4 and TRBJ2-3; the D call of TRBD1 rests on TCRdb alone, since no DNA is present to check it. The CDR3 consists of 17 residues. CDR1 and CDR2 from the germline V gene are MRHNA and SNTAGT. The CDR3: CASSEAAGTRGSDTQYF.

The chain couples TRBV12-3 or TRBV12-4 to TRBJ2-7; the TRBD1 assignment by TCRdb is unverifiable without DNA. The CDR3 consists of 14 residues. The CDR3 loop is CASSLRDTVVGQYF.

The chain couples TRBV11-1 to TRBJ2-1; TCRdb designates TRBD1, a call that cannot be tested without DNA. The CDR3 totals 14 residues. The V gene's germline CDR1 is SGHAT and CDR2 FQDESV (reference sequence). The CDR3 protein is CASSGTGNHNEQFF.

The V gene is TRBV19, the J gene TRBJ1-1. The CDR3 is 13 residues long. Germline lookup yields CDR1 LNHDA and CDR2 SQIVND (reference sequence). CDR3 in amino acids: CASSRGPNTEAFF.

The chain uses TRBV7-9 and TRBJ2-7. CDR3 length equals 14 residues. CDR1 SEHNR and CDR2 FQNEAQ come from the germline V gene (reference sequence). The CDR3 here is CASSFSGETYEQYF.

The chain is built from TRBV24-1 and TRBJ2-5; TCRdb selects TRBD2, and the lack of DNA leaves this call unchecked. CDR1 and CDR2 (germline): KGHDR, SFDVKD. This CDR3 contains 17 residues. The CDR3 spells CATSDSTTSHLQETQYF.

The chain has TRBV2 and TRBJ1-5. Germline lookup yields CDR1 SNHLY and CDR2 FYNNEI. The CDR3 spans 12 residues. The CDR3 region is CASSEGDQPQHF.

V is TRBV21-1 and J is TRBJ1-2; checking the TCRdb D call of TRBD1 is not possible without DNA. TRBV21-1 is a recognized pseudogene. The CDR3 length is 14 residues. The CDR3 loop reads CASSPRQVRYGYTF.

V usage is TRBV28 and J usage is TRBJ1-6. Germline V gene data show CDR1 as MDHEN and CDR2 as SYDVKM. CDR3 length: 14 residues. The CDR3 sequence is CASSFESIGSPLHF.

V gene TRBV7-8 combines with J gene TRBJ2-3; the D gene TCRdb calls, TRBD2, cannot be checked with no DNA. CDR1 is SGHVS, CDR2 FQNEAQ, per germline. The CDR3 spans 16 residues. The CDR3 is CASSFGLAGGVDTQYF.

This chain links TRBV4-2 with TRBJ1-2; the TCRdb call, TRBD1, lacks DNA for checking. This CDR3 spans 15 amino acids. Per germline, CDR1 LGHNA and CDR2 YNFKEQ. The CDR3 loop reads CASSQEGNRAYGYTF.

CDR3 region: CASSFLLLPYEQYF. The gene calls are TRBV27 and TRBJ2-7; absent DNA, TCRdb's TRBD2 call cannot be checked. The germline V gene has CDR1 MNHEY and CDR2 SMNVEV (reference sequence). The CDR3 has 14 residues.

The CDR3 spells CAISESVTSGINEQFF. V usage is TRBV10-3 and J usage is TRBJ2-1; TCRdb reports TRBD2, a call that lacks DNA to check it against. The CDR3 contains 16 residues. Germline V gives CDR1 ENHRY, CDR2 SYGVKD.

This chain joins TRBV11-1 and TRBJ1-4; TCRdb returns TRBD1, unconfirmable since there is no DNA. The CDR3 length is 16 residues. Germline CDR1 is SGHAT and CDR2 is FQDESV (reference sequence). The chain's CDR3 is CASSYKSWGQSEKLFF.

V and J are TRBV24-1 and TRBJ2-1; the D call of TRBD2 rests on TCRdb alone, since no DNA is present to check it. Germline V gene data show CDR1 as KGHDR and CDR2 as SFDVKD. The CDR3 length is 21 residues. The CDR3: CATSDLHAGMIGREGDNEQFF.

The rearrangement joins TRBV6-2 or TRBV6-3 to TRBJ2-7; TCRdb's assignment of TRBD1 cannot be checked, as there is no DNA. Germline CDR1 MNHEY, CDR2 SVGEGT. This CDR3 has 13 residues. The CDR3: CASSLTGRGEQYF.